A single sample gave rise to the 19 T cell receptor beta chains below, sequenced in a study of T cells of healthy individuals. TCRdb used MiXCR to reprocess the 5' RACE reads, holding one entry per CDR3 protein. Of about 53,000 distinct CDR3 sequences listed, approximately 15% are singletons. Receptor source: a human donor in good health.

The chain couples TRBV12-3 or TRBV12-4 to TRBJ1-6; D is unresolved. With 3 bases removed from V and 7 bases from J, the gap between germline ends came to 10 bases. The CDR3 spans 14 residues. The CDR3, as DNA: TGTGCCAGCAGTTTCGAGGTCGAGAATTCACCCCTCCACTTT. Translation: CASSFEVENSPLHF.

The table lists this clonotype with many counts. V usage is TRBV28 and J usage is TRBJ2-7; D not certain. The CDR3 is made up of 15 amino acids. Trimming cost V 3 bases and J 0 bases, with 12 bases left between them. CDR1 and CDR2 (germline): MDHEN, SYDVKM. The CDR3, as DNA: TGTGCCAGCAGTTTTCGCAGACCCGTCTCCTACGAGCAGTACTTC. As protein: CASSFRRPVSYEQYF. Supplemented by reference TRBV28 and TRBJ2-7, the full variable domain reads DVKVTQSSRYLVKRTGEKVFLECVQDMDHENMFWYRQDPGLGLRLIYFSYDVKMKEKGDIPEGYSVSREKKERFSLILESASTNQTSMYLCASSFRRPVSYEQYFGPGTRLTVT.

This clonotype has just a few counts. CDR3 in amino acids: CASSPLPPGANVLTF. The CDR3, as DNA: TGTGCCAGCAGCCCCCTCCCCCCTGGGGCCAACGTCCTGACTTTC. The J gene is TRBJ2-6, the V gene TRBV3-1; D gene uncertain. CDR3 length: 15 amino acids. The germline gives CDR1 LGHDT, CDR2 YNNKEL (reference sequence). V lost 4 bases, J lost 2 bases, and 9 bases lay in between.

J is TRBJ2-7 and V is TRBV7-2; tentative D call: TRBD2 (5 bases). The germline V gene encodes CDR1 SGHTA and CDR2 FQGNSA. CDR3 length equals 13 residues. Between the trimmed V and J ends, which lost 4 bases and 3 bases, there was a span of 10 bases. The CDR3 nucleotides read TGTGCCAGCAGCTCAGCGGCGGGCTACGAGCAGTACTTC. Protein: CASSSAAGYEQYF.

Many counts were recorded for this clonotype. The chain carries TRBV4-3 and TRBJ1-2, with 8 bases fitting TRBD1. Germline CDR1 and CDR2: LGHNA and YSLEER. The CDR3 extends over 16 amino acids. The trim removed 0 bases at V and 7 bases at J, leaving 10 bases unmatched. CDR3 amino acids: CASSQDHRQGTAGYTF. Written as DNA, the CDR3 is TGCGCCAGCAGCCAAGATCACCGACAGGGGACGGCTGGCTACACCTTC.

This clonotype has only one observation. The chain combines TRBV7-9 with TRBJ2-3, with D uncertain. The CDR3 totals 12 residues. Germline values: CDR1 SEHNR, CDR2 FQNEAQ (reference sequence). V lost 5 bases and J lost 6, with 9 bases in between. The CDR3 nucleotides are TGTGCCAGCAGCCTAGAGGCCGATACGCAGTATTTT. Residues: CASSLEADTQYF.

This clonotype was counted a few times. The J gene is TRBJ2-7, the V gene TRBV18; maybe TRBD2 (5 bases). Germline V gene lookup returns CDR1 KGHSH and CDR2 LQKENI. The ends were cut back, 0 bases at V and 2 bases at J, with 11 bases in the middle. The CDR3 has 15 amino acids. CDR3 region: CASSPPGAGPYEQYF. The DNA of the CDR3 is TGTGCCAGCTCACCACCGGGAGCCGGACCCTACGAGCAGTACTTC. The full variable domain, with the rest looked up from reference TRBV18 and TRBJ2-7, is NAGVMQNPRHLVRRRGQEARLRCSPMKGHSHVYWYRQLPEEGLKFMVYLQKENIIDESGMPKERFSAEFPKEGPSILRIQQVVRGDSAAYFCASSPPGAGPYEQYFGPGTRLTVT.

This chain connects TRBV6-6 to TRBJ1-4; no definite D call. Germline V lookup: CDR1 MNHNY, CDR2 SVGAGI (reference sequence). The CDR3 covers 13 residues. Trimming took off 6 bases at V and 7 bases at J, with 12 bases between the two ends. The DNA for the CDR3 is TGTGCCAGCAGCCCCACGCTGGGTGAAAAACTGTTTTTT. Residues: CASSPTLGEKLFF.

This rearrangement joins TRBV7-9 to TRBJ2-7; D unresolved. The CDR3 length is 15 residues. The V gene lost 0 bases and the J gene lost 7 bases, with 16 bases spanning the gap. Germline V gene lookup returns CDR1 SEHNR and CDR2 FQNEAQ (reference sequence). The CDR3 loop reads CASSLAGQVPREQYF. The CDR3 nucleotides are TGTGCCAGCAGCTTAGCAGGCCAGGTCCCTCGGGAGCAGTACTTC.

This clonotype appeared a few times. The chain uses TRBV6-2 or TRBV6-3 and TRBJ1-1, with unresolved D. Trimming cost V 0 bases and J 0 bases, with 5 bases left between them. This CDR3 has 14 residues. The germline V gene encodes CDR1 MNHEY and CDR2 SVGEGT. CDR3 region: CASSYSAVNTEAFF. In nucleotides, the CDR3 is TGTGCCAGCAGTTACTCGGCCGTGAACACTGAAGCTTTCTTT.

This clonotype was detected ten times or more. The CDR3 loop is CASSIGPGSANEQFF. CDR3 nucleotide sequence: TGTGCCAGTAGTATAGGCCCAGGGTCCGCCAATGAGCAGTTCTTC. This sequence joins TRBV19 and TRBJ2-1; tentative D call: TRBD1 (5 bases). V lost 1 base and J 6 bases, leaving 13 bases between the germline ends. The CDR3 consists of 15 residues. Germline CDR1 is LNHDA and CDR2 is SQIVND (reference sequence).

Only a few counts were recorded for this clonotype. The CDR3 nucleotides are TGCAGCGTTGAAGAGGCAGAAAAACTGTTTTTT. It codes for CSVEEAEKLFF. The rearrangement uses TRBV29-1 and TRBJ1-4; D is unclear. Germline V gene data show CDR1 as SQVTM and CDR2 as ANQGSEA. This CDR3 contains 11 residues. Between the trimmed V and J ends, which lost 0 bases and 8 bases, there was a span of 4 bases. The variable domain in full, completed from reference TRBV29-1 and TRBJ1-4, reads SAVISQKPSRDICQRGTSLTIQCQVDSQVTMMFWYRQQPGQSLTLIATANQGSEATYESGFVIDKFPISRPNLTFSTLTVSNMSPEDSSIYLCSVEEAEKLFFGSGTQLSVL.

This clonotype appeared many times. The chain has TRBV19 and TRBJ1-1, with TRBD1 identical over 8 bases. There are 14 residues in the CDR3. The ends lost 6 bases at V and 3 bases at J; junction bases unmatched: 6. CDR1 and CDR2 (germline): LNHDA, SQIVND (reference sequence). The CDR3 sequence: CASSLDRAYTEAFF. CDR3 nucleotide sequence: TGTGCCAGTAGCCTGGACAGGGCTTACACTGAAGCTTTCTTT.

The chain has TRBV7-9 and TRBJ2-1, with D possibly matching TRBD1 (8 bases). The CDR3 runs to 16 residues. Germline V gene data show CDR1 as SEHNR and CDR2 as FQNEAQ (reference sequence). Trimming pared 4 bases from V and 9 bases from J, leaving 22 bases between. As DNA, the CDR3 is TGTGCCAGCAGCTCCTATGGGAGGGACAGGCAACGTGAGCAGTTCTTC. It codes for CASSSYGRDRQREQFF.

As concerns this clonotype: A clone one base away is much larger, so this may be a read error. This chain links TRBV10-2 with TRBJ2-2; a weak D match, TRBD2 (6 bases). This CDR3 is built from 14 residues. Trimming shortened V by 8 bases and J by 0 bases, and 10 bases separated the two germline ends. CDR1 and CDR2 from the germline V gene are WSHSY and SAAADI. DNA for the CDR3: TGCGCCAGCCGGGGGAACCCGAACACCGGGGAGCTGTTTTTT. Protein: CASRGNPNTGELFF.

At least ten counts were recorded for this clonotype. This chain connects TRBV5-1 to TRBJ2-2; D is unclear. CDR3 length: 15 amino acids. V was clipped by 3 bases and J by 0 bases, with 9 bases between them. Germline V gives CDR1 SGHRS, CDR2 YFSETQ. This CDR3 reads CASSSQSTNTGELFF. The CDR3 DNA reads TGCGCCAGCAGCTCCCAGAGTACGAACACCGGGGAGCTGTTTTTT.

There are a few counts of this clonotype. V usage is TRBV29-1 and J usage is TRBJ1-5; tentative D call: TRBD1 (5 bases). Germline V gives CDR1 SQVTM, CDR2 ANQGSEA. The CDR3 extends over 12 amino acids. The V end lost 7 bases, the J end lost 2 bases, and 9 bases lay between the germline ends. The CDR3 loop is CSGGDGNQPQHF. CDR3 coding DNA: TGCAGCGGGGGGGACGGCAATCAGCCCCAGCATTTT. The variable domain in full, completed from reference TRBV29-1 and TRBJ1-5, reads SAVISQKPSRDICQRGTSLTIQCQVDSQVTMMFWYRQQPGQSLTLIATANQGSEATYESGFVIDKFPISRPNLTFSTLTVSNMSPEDSSIYLCSGGDGNQPQHFGDGTRLSIL.

This clonotype came up many times. The chain employs TRBV18 and TRBJ2-1; unclear D gene. Germline V gene lookup returns CDR1 KGHSH and CDR2 LQKENI. V was clipped by 0 bases and J by 0 bases, with 9 bases between them. The CDR3 is 16 amino acids. CDR3 in DNA: TGTGCCAGCTCACCACCGATGTCCCCCTCCTACAATGAGCAGTTCTTC. This codes for CASSPPMSPSYNEQFF.

This clonotype was observed a few times. This chain joins TRBV6-2 or TRBV6-3 and TRBJ2-4; D not certain. Trimming removed 8 bases at V and 0 bases at J, with 5 bases between. Germline V gene sequence: CDR1 MNHEY, CDR2 SVGEGT. CDR3 size: 12 residues. Here the CDR3 DNA reads TGTGCCAGCGGAATAGCCAAAAACATTCAGTACTTC. Protein: CASGIAKNIQYF.